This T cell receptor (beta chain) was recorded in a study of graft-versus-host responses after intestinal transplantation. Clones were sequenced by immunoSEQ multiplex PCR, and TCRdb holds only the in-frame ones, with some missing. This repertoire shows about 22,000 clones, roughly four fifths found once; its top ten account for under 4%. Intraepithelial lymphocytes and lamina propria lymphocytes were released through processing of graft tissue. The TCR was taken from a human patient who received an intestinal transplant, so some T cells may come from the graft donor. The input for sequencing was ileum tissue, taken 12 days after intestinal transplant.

The DNA for the CDR3 is TGCGCCAGCAGCCAGGAGGGGGGGGGTTTGTACAATGAGCAGTTCTTC. It specifies CASSQEGGGLYNEQFF. J is TRBJ2-1 and V is TRBV4-1; possibly TRBD2 for D (7 bases). This CDR3 is built from 16 residues. Germline values: CDR1 MGHRA, CDR2 YSYEKL. Trimming removed 3 bases from V and 4 bases from J, with 16 bases in between.